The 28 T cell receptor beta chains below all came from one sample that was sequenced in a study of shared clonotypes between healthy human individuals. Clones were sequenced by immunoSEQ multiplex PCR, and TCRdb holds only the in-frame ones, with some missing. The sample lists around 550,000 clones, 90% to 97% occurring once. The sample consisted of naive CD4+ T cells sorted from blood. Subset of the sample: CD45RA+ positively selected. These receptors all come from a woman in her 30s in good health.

The DNA for the CDR3 is TGTGCCAGCAGTGTCGGGACAGGGGCCTTTCGAACTAATGAAAAACTGTTTTTT. Protein: CASSVGTGAFRTNEKLFF. The J gene is TRBJ1-4, the V gene TRBV2; 10 bases are a match to TRBD1. This CDR3 contains 18 residues. With 4 bases clipped from V and 1 base from J, the junction kept 9 bases outside the gene matches. Germline CDR1 reads SNHLY; CDR2 reads FYNNEI.

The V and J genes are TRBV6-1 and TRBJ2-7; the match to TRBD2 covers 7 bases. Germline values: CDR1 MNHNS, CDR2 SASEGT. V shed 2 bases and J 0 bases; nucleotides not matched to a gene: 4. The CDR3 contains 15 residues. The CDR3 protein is CASSELSGTSYEQYF. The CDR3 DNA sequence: TGTGCCAGCAGTGAACTCAGCGGGACCTCCTACGAGCAGTACTTC.

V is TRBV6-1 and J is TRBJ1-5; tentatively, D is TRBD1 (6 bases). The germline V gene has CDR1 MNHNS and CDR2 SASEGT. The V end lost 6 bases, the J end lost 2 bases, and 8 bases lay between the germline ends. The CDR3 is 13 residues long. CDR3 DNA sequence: TGTGCCAGCAGGAGGGGGGGCAATCAGCCCCAGCATTTT. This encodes CASRRGGNQPQHF.

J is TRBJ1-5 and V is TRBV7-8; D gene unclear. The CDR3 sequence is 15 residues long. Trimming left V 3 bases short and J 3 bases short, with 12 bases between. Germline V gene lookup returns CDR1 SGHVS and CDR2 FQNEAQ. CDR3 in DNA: TGTGCCAGCAGCTTTCTGCGGCAGCCCAATCAGCCCCAGCATTTT. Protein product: CASSFLRQPNQPQHF.

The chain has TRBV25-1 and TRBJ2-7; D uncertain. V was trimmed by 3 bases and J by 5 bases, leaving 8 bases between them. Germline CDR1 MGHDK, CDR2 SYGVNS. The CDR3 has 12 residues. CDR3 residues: CASSDYSDEQYF. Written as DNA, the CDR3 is TGTGCCAGCAGTGATTACAGTGACGAGCAGTACTTC.

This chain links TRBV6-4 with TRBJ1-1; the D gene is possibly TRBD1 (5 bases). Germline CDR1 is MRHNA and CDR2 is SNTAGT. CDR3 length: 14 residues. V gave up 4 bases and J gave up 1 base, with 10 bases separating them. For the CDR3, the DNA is TGTGCCAGCAGTGCGGGGACCGCGAACACTGAAGCTTTCTTT. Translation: CASSAGTANTEAFF.

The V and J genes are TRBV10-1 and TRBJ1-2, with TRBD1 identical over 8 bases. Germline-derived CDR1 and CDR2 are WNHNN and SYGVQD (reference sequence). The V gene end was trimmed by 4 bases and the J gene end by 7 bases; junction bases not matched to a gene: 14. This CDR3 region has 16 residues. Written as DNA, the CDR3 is TGCGCCAGCAGTGGATCGAGGGACAGGACCGAGGGTGGCTACACCTTC. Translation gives CASSGSRDRTEGGYTF.

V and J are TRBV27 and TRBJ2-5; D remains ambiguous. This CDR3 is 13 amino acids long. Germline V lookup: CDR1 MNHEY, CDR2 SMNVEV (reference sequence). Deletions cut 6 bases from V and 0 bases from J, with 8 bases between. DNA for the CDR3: TGTGCCAGCAGACTTCAGTACCAAGAGACCCAGTACTTC. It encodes CASRLQYQETQYF.

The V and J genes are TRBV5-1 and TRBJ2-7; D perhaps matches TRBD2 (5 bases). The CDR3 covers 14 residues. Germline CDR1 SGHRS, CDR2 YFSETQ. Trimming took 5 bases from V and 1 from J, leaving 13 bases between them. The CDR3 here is CASRCQRRSYEQYF. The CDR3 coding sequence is TGCGCCAGCAGGTGTCAGCGGAGATCCTACGAGCAGTACTTC. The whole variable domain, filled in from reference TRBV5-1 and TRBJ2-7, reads KAGVTQTPRYLIKTRGQQVTLSCSPISGHRSVSWYQQTPGQGLQFLFEYFSETQRNKGNFPGRFSGRQFSNSRSEMNVSTLELGDSALYLCASRCQRRSYEQYFGPGTRLTVT.

In DNA, the CDR3 is TGTGCCATCAGTGAGTGGGGTAGCGGGAGGGTTCACGAGACCCAGTACTTC. This gives the protein CAISEWGSGRVHETQYF. The chain couples TRBV10-3 to TRBJ2-5; 11 bases match TRBD2. Unmatched junction bases numbered 9, after V lost 1 base and J lost 5 bases. The V gene's germline CDR1 is ENHRY and CDR2 SYGVKD. The length of the CDR3 is 17 residues.

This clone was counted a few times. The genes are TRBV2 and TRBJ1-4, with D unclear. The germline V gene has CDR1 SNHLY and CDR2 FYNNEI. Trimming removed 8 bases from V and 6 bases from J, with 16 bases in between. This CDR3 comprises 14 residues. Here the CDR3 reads CASSVMDGDEKLFF. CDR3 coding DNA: TGTGCCAGCTCAGTAATGGACGGCGATGAAAAACTGTTTTTT.

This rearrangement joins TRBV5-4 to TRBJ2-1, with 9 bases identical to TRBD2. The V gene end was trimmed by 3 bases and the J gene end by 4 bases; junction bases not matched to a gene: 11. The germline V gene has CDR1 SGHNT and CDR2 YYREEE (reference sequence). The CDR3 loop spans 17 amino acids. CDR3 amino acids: CASSWGLSGSLYNEQFF. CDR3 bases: TGTGCCAGCAGCTGGGGACTTAGCGGGAGCCTATACAATGAGCAGTTCTTC.

The CDR3 here is CASSQDASGFTDTQYF. In nucleotides, the CDR3 is TGTGCCAGCAGCCAAGATGCTAGCGGGTTCACAGATACGCAGTATTTT. The chain joins TRBV4-2 to TRBJ2-3; 8 nucleotides agree with TRBD2. V dropped 0 bases and J dropped 2; count of bases not matched to a gene: 4. CDR3 length: 16 amino acids. Germline assignment: CDR1 LGHNA and CDR2 YNFKEQ.

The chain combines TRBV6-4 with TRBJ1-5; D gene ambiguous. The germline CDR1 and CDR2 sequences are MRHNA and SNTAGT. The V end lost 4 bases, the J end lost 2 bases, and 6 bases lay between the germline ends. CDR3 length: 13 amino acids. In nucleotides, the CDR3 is TGTGCCAGCAGTGCTGGGGGCAATCAGCCCCAGCATTTT. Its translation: CASSAGGNQPQHF.

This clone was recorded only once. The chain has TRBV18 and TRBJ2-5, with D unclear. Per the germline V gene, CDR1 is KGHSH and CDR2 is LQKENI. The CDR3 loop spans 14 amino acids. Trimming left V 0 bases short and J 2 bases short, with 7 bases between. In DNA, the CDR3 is TGTGCCAGCTCACCACCAACGAATCAAGAGACCCAGTACTTC. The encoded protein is CASSPPTNQETQYF. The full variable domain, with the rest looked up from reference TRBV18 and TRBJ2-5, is NAGVMQNPRHLVRRRGQEARLRCSPMKGHSHVYWYRQLPEEGLKFMVYLQKENIIDESGMPKERFSAEFPKEGPSILRIQQVVRGDSAAYFCASSPPTNQETQYFGPGTRLLVL.

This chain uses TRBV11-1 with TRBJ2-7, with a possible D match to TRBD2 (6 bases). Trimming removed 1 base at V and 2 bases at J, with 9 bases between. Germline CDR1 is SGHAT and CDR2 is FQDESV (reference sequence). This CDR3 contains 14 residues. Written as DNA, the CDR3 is TGTGCCAGCAGCTTAGTGGCGGGGACCTACGAGCAGTACTTC. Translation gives CASSLVAGTYEQYF.

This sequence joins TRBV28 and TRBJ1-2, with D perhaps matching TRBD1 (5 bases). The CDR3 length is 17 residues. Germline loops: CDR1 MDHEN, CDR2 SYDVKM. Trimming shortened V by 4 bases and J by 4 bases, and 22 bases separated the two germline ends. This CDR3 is CASSSSPGPNKTYGYTF. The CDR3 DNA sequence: TGTGCCAGCAGTTCCTCCCCGGGACCCAACAAGACCTATGGCTACACCTTC.

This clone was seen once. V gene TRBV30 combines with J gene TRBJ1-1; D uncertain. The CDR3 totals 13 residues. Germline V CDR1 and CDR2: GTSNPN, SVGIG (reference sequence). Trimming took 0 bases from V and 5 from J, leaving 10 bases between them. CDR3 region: CAWSVASWTEAFF. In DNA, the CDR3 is TGTGCCTGGAGTGTAGCGAGTTGGACTGAAGCTTTCTTT.

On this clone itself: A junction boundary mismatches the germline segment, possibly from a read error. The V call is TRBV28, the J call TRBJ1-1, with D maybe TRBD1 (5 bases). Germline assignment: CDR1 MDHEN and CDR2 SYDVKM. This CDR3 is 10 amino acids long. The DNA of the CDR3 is TGTGCCAGCAGTTTAGGGGCGGGGGTCTTT. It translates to CASSLGAGVF.

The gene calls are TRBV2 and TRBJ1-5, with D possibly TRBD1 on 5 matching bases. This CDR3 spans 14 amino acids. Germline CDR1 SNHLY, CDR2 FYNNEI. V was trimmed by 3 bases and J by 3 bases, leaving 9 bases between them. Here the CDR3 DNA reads TGTGCCAGCAGTGATGACAGTATCAATCAGCCCCAGCATTTT. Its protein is CASSDDSINQPQHF.

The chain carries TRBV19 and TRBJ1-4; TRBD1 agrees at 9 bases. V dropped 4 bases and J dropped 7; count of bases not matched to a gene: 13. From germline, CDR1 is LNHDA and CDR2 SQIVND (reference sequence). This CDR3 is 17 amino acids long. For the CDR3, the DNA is TGTGCCAGTAGTACACCGGGACAGGGAGTGGTTGCTGAAAAACTGTTTTTT. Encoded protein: CASSTPGQGVVAEKLFF. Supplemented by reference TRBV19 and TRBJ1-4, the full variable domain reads DGGITQSPKYLFRKEGQNVTLSCEQNLNHDAMYWYRQDPGQGLRLIYYSQIVNDFQKGDIAEGYSVSREKKESFPLTVTSAQKNPTAFYLCASSTPGQGVVAEKLFFGSGTQLSVL.

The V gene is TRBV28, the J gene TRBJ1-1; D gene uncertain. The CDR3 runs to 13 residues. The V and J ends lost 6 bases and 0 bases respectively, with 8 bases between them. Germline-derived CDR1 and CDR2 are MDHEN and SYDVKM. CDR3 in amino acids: CASRVGVNTEAFF. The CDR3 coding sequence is TGTGCCAGCAGGGTCGGGGTGAACACTGAAGCTTTCTTT.

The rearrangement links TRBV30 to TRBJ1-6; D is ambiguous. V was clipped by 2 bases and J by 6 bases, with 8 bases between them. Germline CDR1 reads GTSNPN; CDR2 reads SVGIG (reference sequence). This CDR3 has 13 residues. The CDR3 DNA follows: TGTGCCTGGAGTAAAGTACCTAATTCACCCCTCCACTTT. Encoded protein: CAWSKVPNSPLHF.

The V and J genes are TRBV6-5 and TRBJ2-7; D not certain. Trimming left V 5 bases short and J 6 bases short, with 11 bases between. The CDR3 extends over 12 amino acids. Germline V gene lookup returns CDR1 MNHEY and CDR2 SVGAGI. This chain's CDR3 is CASSPTAREQYF. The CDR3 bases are TGTGCCAGCAGTCCCACTGCACGCGAGCAGTACTTC.

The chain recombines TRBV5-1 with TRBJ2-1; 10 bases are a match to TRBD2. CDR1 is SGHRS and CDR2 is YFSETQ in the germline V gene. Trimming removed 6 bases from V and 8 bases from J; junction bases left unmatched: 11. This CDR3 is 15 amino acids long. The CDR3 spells CASIPLAGAADEQFF. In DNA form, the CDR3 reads TGCGCCAGCATCCCCCTAGCGGGAGCTGCTGATGAGCAGTTCTTC.

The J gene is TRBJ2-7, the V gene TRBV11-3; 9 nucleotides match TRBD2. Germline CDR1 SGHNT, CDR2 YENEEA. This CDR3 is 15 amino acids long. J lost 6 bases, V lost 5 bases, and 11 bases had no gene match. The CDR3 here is CASSPRTSALGEQYF. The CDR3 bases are TGTGCCAGCAGCCCCCGGACTAGCGCTCTCGGCGAGCAGTACTTC. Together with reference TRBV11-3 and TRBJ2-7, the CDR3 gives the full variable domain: EAGVVQSPRYKIIEKKQPVAFWCNPISGHNTLYWYLQNLGQGPELLIRYENEEAVDDSQLPKDRFSAERLKGVDSTLKIQPAELGDSAVYLCASSPRTSALGEQYFGPGTRLTVT.

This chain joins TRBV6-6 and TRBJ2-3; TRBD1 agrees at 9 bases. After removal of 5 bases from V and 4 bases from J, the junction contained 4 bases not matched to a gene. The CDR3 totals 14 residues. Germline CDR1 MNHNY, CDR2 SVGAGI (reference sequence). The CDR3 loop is CASSTRDRADTQYF. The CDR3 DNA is TGTGCCAGCAGTACGAGGGACAGGGCAGATACGCAGTATTTT.

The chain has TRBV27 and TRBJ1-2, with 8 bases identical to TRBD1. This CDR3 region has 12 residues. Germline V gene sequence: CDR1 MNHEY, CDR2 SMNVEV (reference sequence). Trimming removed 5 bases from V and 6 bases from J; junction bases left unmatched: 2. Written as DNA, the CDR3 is TGTGCCAGCAGTATGACAGGGGATGGCTACACCTTC. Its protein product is CASSMTGDGYTF.